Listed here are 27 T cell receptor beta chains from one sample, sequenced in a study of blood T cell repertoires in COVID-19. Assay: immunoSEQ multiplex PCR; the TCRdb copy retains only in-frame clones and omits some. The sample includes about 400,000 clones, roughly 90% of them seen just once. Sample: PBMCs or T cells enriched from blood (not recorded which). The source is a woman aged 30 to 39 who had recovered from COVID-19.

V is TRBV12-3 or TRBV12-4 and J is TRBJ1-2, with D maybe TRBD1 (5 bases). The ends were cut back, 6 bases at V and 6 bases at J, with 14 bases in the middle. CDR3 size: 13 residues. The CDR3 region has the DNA TGTGCCAGCAGCCAGACAGCGCTAGATGGCTACACCTTC. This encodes CASSQTALDGYTF.

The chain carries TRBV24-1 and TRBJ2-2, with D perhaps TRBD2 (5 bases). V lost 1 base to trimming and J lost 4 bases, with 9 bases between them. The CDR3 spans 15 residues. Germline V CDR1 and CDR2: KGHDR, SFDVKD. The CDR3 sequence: CATSDFPRGTGELFF. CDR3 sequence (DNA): TGTGCCACCAGTGATTTCCCCCGGGGCACCGGGGAGCTGTTTTTT.

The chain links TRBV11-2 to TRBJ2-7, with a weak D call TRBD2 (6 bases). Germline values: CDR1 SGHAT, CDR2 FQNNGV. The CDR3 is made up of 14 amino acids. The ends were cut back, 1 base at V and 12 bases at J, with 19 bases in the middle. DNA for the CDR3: TGTGCCAGCAGCTTAGGGTCGGGACTCTTCGCGGTGTACTTC. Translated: CASSLGSGLFAVYF.

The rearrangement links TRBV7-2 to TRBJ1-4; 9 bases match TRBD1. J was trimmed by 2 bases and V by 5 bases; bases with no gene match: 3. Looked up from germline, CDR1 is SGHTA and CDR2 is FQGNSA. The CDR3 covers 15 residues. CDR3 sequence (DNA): TGTGCCAGCAGCGAACAGGGGGCGACTAATGAAAAACTGTTTTTT. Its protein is CASSEQGATNEKLFF.

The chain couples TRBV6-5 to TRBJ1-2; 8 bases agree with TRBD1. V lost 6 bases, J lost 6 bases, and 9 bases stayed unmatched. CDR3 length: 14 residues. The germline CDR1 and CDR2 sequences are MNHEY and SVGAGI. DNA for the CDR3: TGTGCCAGCAGACCAACCGACAGGGGCAATGGCTACACCTTC. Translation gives CASRPTDRGNGYTF.

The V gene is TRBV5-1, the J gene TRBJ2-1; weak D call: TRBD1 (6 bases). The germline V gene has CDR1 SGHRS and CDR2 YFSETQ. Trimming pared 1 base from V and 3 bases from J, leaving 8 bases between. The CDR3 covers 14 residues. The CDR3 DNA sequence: TGCGCCAGCAGCTTGTCAGGGGTCTACAATGAGCAGTTCTTC. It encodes CASSLSGVYNEQFF.

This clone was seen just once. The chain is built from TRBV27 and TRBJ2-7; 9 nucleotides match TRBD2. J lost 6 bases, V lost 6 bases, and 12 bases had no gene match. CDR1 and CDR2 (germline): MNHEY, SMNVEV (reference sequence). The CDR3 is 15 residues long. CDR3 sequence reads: CASSRGGAGSFEQYF. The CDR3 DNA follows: TGTGCCAGCAGCCGCGGGGGGGCCGGGTCTTTCGAGCAGTACTTC.

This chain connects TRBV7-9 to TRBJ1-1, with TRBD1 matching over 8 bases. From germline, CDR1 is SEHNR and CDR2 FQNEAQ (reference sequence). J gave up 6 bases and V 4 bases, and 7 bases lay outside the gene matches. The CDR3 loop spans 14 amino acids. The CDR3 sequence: CASSSLDRVAEAFF. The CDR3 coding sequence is TGTGCCAGCAGCTCCCTGGACAGGGTCGCTGAAGCTTTCTTT.

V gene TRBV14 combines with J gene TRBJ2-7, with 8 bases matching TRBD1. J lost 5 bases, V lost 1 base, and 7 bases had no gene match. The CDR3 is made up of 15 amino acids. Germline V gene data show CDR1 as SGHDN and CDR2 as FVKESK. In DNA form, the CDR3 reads TGTGCCAGCAGCCAAGGGGCAGGGGGCAAGAACGAGCAGTACTTC. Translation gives CASSQGAGGKNEQYF.

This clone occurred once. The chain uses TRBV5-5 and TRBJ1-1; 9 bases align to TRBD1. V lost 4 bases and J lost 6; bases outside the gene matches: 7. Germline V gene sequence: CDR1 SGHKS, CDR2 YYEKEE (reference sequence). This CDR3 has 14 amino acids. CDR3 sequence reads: CASSMWTGDSEAFF. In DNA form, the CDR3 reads TGTGCCAGCAGCATGTGGACAGGGGACTCTGAAGCTTTCTTT.

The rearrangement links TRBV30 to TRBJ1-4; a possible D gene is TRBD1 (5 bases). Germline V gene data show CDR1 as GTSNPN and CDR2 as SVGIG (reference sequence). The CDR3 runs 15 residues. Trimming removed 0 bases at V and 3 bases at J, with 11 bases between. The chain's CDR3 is CAWSVARASNEKLFF. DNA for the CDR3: TGTGCCTGGAGTGTAGCCAGGGCATCTAATGAAAAACTGTTTTTT. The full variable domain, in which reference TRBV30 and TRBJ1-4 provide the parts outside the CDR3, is SQTIHQWPATLVQPVGSPLSLECTVEGTSNPNLYWYRQAAGRGLQLLFYSVGIGQISSEVPQNLSASRPQDRQFILSSKKLLLSDSGFYLCAWSVARASNEKLFFGSGTQLSVL.

CDR3 DNA sequence: TGCAGCGTTTCCCGGGGGGCGGGGGAGACCCAGTACTTC. As protein: CSVSRGAGETQYF. The gene calls are TRBV29-1 and TRBJ2-5; tentative D call: TRBD2 (7 bases). The CDR3 extends over 13 amino acids. Germline V gives CDR1 SQVTM, CDR2 ANQGSEA. V was clipped by 5 bases and J by 5 bases, with 15 bases between them.

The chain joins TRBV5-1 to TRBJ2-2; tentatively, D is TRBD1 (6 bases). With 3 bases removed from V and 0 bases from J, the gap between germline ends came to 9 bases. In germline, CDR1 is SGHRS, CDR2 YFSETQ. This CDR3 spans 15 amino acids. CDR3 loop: CASSSDSSNTGELFF. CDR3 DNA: TGCGCCAGCAGCTCGGACAGTTCGAACACCGGGGAGCTGTTTTTT.

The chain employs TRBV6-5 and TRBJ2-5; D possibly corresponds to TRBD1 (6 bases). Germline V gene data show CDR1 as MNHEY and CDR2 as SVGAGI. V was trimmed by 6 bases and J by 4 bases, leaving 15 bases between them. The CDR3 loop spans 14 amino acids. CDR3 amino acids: CASSRGTPLETQYF. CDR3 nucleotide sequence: TGTGCCAGCAGCCGTGGGACACCTCTAGAGACCCAGTACTTC.

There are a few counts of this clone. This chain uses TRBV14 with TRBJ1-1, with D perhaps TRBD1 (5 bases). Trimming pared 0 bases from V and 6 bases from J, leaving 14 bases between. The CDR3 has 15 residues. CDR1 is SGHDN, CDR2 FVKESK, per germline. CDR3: CASSQEGRTRAEAFF. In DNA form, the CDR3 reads TGTGCCAGCAGCCAAGAAGGGAGGACCAGGGCTGAAGCTTTCTTT.

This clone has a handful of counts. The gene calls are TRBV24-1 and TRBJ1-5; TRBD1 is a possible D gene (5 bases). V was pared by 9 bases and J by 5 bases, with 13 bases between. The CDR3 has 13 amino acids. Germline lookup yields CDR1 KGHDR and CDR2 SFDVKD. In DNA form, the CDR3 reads TGTGCCACCCAGGACACCCCCGATCAGCCCCAGCATTTT. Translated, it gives CATQDTPDQPQHF.

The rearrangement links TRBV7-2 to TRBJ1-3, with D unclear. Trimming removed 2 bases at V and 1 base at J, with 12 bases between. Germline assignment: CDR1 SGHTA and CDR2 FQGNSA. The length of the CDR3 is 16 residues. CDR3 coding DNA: TGTGCCAGCAGCTTAAGAGGAGGACTTTCTGGAAACACCATATATTTT. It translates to CASSLRGGLSGNTIYF.

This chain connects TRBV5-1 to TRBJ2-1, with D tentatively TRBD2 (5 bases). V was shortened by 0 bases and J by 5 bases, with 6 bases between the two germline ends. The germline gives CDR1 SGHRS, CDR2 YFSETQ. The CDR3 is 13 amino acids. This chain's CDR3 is CASSLERDNEQFF. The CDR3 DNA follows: TGCGCCAGCAGCTTGGAGAGGGACAATGAGCAGTTCTTC. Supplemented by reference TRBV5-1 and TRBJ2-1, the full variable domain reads KAGVTQTPRYLIKTRGQQVTLSCSPISGHRSVSWYQQTPGQGLQFLFEYFSETQRNKGNFPGRFSGRQFSNSRSEMNVSTLELGDSALYLCASSLERDNEQFFGPGTRLTVL.

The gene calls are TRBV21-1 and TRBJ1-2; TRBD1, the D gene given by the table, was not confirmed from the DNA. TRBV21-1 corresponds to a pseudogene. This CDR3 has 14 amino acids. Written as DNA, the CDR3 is TGTGCCAGCAGAGAACAGGGAGTGATAAGGGGCTACACCTTC. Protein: CASREQGVIRGYTF.

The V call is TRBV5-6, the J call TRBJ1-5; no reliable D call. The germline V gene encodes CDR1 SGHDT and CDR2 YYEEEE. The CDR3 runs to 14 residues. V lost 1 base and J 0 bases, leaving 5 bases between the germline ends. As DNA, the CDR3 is TGTGCCAGCAGCTTGTACAGTAGCAATCAGCCCCAGCATTTT. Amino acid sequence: CASSLYSSNQPQHF.

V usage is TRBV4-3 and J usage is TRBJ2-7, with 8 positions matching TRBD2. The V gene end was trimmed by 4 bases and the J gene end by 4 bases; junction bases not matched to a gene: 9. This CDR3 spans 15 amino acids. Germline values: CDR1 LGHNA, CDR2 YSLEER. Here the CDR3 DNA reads TGCGCCAGCAGCCCAGCGGGAGTGGGGATTTACGAGCAGTACTTC. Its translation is CASSPAGVGIYEQYF.

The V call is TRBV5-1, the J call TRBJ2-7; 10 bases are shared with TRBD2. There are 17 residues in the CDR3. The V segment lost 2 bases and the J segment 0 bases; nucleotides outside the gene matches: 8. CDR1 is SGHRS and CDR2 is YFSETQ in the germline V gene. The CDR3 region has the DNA TGCGCCAGCAGCTTTACTAGCGGGACCTTGAGCTCCTACGAGCAGTACTTC. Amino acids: CASSFTSGTLSSYEQYF.

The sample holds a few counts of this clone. In nucleotides, the CDR3 is TGTGCCAGCACCGGGGGGCAGGGTGAAGCTTTCTTT. Translating gives CASTGGQGEAFF. This chain joins TRBV9 and TRBJ1-1; D may be TRBD1 (6 bases). Germline V lookup: CDR1 SGDLS, CDR2 YYNGEE. V dropped 6 bases and J dropped 7 bases, with 13 bases sitting between them. CDR3 length: 12 amino acids.

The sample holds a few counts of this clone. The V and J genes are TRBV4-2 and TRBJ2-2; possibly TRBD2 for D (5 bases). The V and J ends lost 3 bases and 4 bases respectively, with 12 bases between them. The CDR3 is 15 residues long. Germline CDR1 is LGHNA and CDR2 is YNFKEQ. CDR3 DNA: TGTGCCAGCAGCCAGACCCTAGAGGGCACCGGGGAGCTGTTTTTT. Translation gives CASSQTLEGTGELFF.

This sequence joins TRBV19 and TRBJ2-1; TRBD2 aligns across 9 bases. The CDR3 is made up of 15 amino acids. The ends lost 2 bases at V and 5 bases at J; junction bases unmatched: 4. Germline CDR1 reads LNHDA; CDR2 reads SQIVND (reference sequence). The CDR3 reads CASSIISGSHNEQFF. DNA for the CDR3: TGTGCCAGTAGTATAATTAGCGGGAGTCACAATGAGCAGTTCTTC.

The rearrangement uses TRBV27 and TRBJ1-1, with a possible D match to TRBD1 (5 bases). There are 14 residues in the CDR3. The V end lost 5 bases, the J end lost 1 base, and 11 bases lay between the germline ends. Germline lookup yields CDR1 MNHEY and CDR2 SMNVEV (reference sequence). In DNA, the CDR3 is TGTGCCAGCAGTCGAGCAGGGTGGAACACTGAAGCTTTCTTT. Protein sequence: CASSRAGWNTEAFF.

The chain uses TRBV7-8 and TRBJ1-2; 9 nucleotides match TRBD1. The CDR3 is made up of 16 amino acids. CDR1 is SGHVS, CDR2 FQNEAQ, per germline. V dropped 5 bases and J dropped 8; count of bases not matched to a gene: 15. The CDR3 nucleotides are TGTGCCAGCAGCACCCGCCCGGGACAGGGTGTTATGGGCTACACCTTC. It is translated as CASSTRPGQGVMGYTF.